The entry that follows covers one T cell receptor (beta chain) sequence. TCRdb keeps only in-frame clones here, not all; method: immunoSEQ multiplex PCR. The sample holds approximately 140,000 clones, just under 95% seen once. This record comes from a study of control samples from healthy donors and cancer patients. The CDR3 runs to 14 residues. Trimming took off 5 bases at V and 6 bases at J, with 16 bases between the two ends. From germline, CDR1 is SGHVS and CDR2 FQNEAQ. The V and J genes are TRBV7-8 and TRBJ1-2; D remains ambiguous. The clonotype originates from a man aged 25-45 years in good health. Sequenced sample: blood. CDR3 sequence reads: CASSLHQPEHGYTF. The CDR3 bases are TGTGCCAGCAGCCTTCATCAACCTGAACATGGCTACACCTTC. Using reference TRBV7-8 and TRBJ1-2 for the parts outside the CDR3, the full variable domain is GAGVSQSPRYKVAKRGQDVALRCDPISGHVSLFWYQQALGQGPEFLTYFQNEAQLDKSGLPSDRFFAERPEGSVSTLKIQRTQQEDSAVYLCASSLHQPEHGYTFGSGTRLTVV.